This T cell receptor (beta chain) was identified during a study of shared clonotypes between healthy human individuals. Healthy HIV-negative adults with no recent acute infections or vaccinations were recruited as donors. This CDR3 spans 16 amino acids. Germline CDR1 is LGHNA and CDR2 is YNFKEQ. Study-level findings and limits: A handful of donors held approximately 4.5% of naive CD4 clonotypes in common. Expectations were that clonotype sharing among donors would be affected by sequencing depth.

Data came from immunoSEQ multiplex PCR; TCRdb stores just in-frame clones and leaves some out. The data show over 95,000 clones, about 63% seen once. For this clone: Its antigen remains unknown.

What was sequenced was memory CD8+ T cells sorted from blood. Subset here: CD45RO+ cells pooled with CCR7-negative TemRA cells. The chain employs TRBV4-2 and TRBJ2-5; D not resolved. The J call is in doubt because the DNA end fits TRBJ2-7 better. The TCR comes from a woman aged 25-40 years in good health. The CDR3 region is CASSQDLGGGSYEQYF. DNA for the CDR3: TGTGCCAGCAGCCAAGATCTTGGCGGTGGATCCTACGAGCAGTACTTC.